This T cell receptor beta chain was recorded in a study of cytomegalovirus exposure and HLA in healthy donors. This CDR3 spans 17 amino acids. The V gene end was trimmed by 0 bases and the J gene end by 4 bases; junction bases not matched to a gene: 10. The V gene's germline CDR1 is SGHDT and CDR2 YYEEEE. Researchers ran the PCR with 60 Vbeta and 13 Jbeta primers. TCRdb's copy holds only in-frame clones and misses some; the assay was immunoSEQ multiplex PCR. The profile shows more than 200,000 clones, 82% of them singletons. Donors consisted of healthy bone marrow donors. The source is a middle-aged man in good health and CMV-seropositive. Sequencing input: PBMCs. This chain connects TRBV5-6 to TRBJ1-5; 7 bases agree with TRBD1. Here the CDR3 DNA reads TGTGCCAGCAGCTTGGCCGAGTCAGGGGGAAAGAATCAGCCCCAGCATTTT. As protein: CASSLAESGGKNQPQHF.